The clone carrying this T cell receptor beta chain turned up a few times. The target antigen is unknown. The CDR3 sequence is 16 residues long. V lost 2 bases to trimming and J lost 3 bases, with 14 bases between them. CDR1 ENHRY and CDR2 SYGVKD come from the germline V gene. This entry comes from a study of T cell repertoires in cytomegalovirus infection. The study, taken as a whole, reports: Cumulated frequencies of public TCR beta families served to identify carriers of CMV plus the relevant HLA.

TCRdb independently ran MiXCR on the reads; one entry per CDR3 protein. The repertoire holds about 85,000 distinct CDR3 sequences, about 44% seen once, with more than 80% in the top ten. This chain connects TRBV10-3 to TRBJ1-5, with D possibly being TRBD1 (5 bases). The sequencing here drew on CD8+ T cells from cultured PBMCs, taken from culture after CMV antigen stimulation. The receptor was isolated from a human donor in good health (CMV status not recorded). Some clones in this sample may be carry-over from other donors' samples. For the CDR3, the DNA is TGTGCCATCAGTGAGGGAGAGGACATAGTCAATCAGCCCCAGCATTTT. Protein product: CAISEGEDIVNQPQHF.